This paragraph covers one T cell receptor (beta chain) sequence. The entry originates in a study of T cell changes during pregnancy in multiple sclerosis. Germline V gene data show CDR1 as SGHNT and CDR2 as YYREEE (reference sequence). Trimming cost V 4 bases and J 5 bases; bases outside gene matches: 8. CDR3 length: 15 residues. The protocol was immunoSEQ multiplex PCR, while the TCRdb copy is restricted to in-frame clones and leaves out a portion. The table has 60,000 to 75,000 clones, roughly 93% seen once. This receptor was obtained from a female donor with multiple sclerosis, enrolled in a pregnancy study. Sequencing used peripheral blood, obtained in the third trimester of pregnancy. The chain uses TRBV5-4 and TRBJ2-3, with TRBD2 matching 9 bases. The CDR3 DNA reads as TGTGCCAGCAGCCCGGCGGGGGGGCAGGGAGATACGCAGTATTTT. Translated: CASSPAGGQGDTQYF. Full variable domain (rest looked up from reference TRBV5-4 and TRBJ2-3): ETGVTQSPTHLIKTRGQQVTLRCSSQSGHNTVSWYQQALGQGPQFIFQYYREEENGRGNFPPRFSGLQFPNYSSELNVNALELDDSALYLCASSPAGGQGDTQYFGPGTRLTVL.